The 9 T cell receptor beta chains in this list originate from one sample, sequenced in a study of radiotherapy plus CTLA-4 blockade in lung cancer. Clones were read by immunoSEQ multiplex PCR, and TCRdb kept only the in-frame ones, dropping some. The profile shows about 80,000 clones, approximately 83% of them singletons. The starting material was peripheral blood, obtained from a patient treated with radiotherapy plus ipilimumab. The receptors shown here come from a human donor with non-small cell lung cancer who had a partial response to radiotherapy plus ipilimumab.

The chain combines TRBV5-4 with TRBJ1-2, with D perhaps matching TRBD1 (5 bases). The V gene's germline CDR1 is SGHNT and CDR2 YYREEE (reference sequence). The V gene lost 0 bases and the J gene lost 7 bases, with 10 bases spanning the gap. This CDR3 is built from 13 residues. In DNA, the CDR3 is TGTGCCAGCAGCTTGGAGGGGTACTTTGGCTACACCTTC. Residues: CASSLEGYFGYTF.

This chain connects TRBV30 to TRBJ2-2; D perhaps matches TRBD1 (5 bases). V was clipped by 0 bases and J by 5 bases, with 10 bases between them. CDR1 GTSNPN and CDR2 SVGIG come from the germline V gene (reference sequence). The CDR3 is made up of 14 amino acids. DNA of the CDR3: TGTGCCTGGAGTGTCAGGGTCGGTACCGGGGAGCTGTTTTTT. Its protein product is CAWSVRVGTGELFF.

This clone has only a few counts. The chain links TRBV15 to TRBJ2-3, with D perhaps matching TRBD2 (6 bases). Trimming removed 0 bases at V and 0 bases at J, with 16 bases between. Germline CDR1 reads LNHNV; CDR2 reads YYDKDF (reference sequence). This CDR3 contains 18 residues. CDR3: CATSRDHRGLRSTDTQYF. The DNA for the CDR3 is TGTGCCACCAGCAGAGATCACCGGGGACTCCGTAGCACAGATACGCAGTATTTT.

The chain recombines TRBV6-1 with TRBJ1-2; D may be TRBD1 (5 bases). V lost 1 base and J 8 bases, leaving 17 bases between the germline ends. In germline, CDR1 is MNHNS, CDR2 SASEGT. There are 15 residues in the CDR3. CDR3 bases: TGTGCCAGCAGTGAAGTTACTTGGGGGAGGGACGGCTACACCTTC. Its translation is CASSEVTWGRDGYTF.

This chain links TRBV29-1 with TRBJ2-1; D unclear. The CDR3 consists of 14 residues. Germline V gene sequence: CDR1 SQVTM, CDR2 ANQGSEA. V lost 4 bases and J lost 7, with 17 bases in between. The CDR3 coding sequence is TGCAGCGTTGCCCTTCCCCCCCTCAGAAATGAGCAGTTCTTC. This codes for CSVALPPLRNEQFF.

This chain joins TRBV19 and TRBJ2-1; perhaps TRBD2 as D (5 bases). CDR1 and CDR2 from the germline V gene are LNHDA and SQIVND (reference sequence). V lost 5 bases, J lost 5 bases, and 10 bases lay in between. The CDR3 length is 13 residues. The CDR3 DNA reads TGTGCCAGTAGTGTCTCGACTAACAATGAGCAGTTCTTC. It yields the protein CASSVSTNNEQFF.

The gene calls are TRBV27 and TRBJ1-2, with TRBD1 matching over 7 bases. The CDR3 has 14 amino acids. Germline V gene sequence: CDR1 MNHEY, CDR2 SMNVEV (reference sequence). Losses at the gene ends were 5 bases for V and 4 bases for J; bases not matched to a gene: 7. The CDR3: CASSHRTGSYGYTF. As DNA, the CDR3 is TGTGCCAGCAGTCACCGGACAGGAAGCTATGGCTACACCTTC.

CDR3 loop: CASSKVSGLYEQYF. The CDR3 DNA sequence: TGTGCCAGCAGTAAAGTTAGCGGACTCTACGAGCAGTACTTC. V and J are TRBV6-1 and TRBJ2-7, with D possibly TRBD2 on 6 matching bases. Germline values: CDR1 MNHNS, CDR2 SASEGT. CDR3 length equals 14 residues. V lost 5 bases and J 3 bases, leaving 14 bases between the germline ends.

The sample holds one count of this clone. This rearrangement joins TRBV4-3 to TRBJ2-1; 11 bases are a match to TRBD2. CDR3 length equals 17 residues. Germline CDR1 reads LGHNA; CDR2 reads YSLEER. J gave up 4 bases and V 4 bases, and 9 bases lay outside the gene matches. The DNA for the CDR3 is TGCGCCAGCAGCCCGCAACTAGCGGGAGTGACTTACAATGAGCAGTTCTTC. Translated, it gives CASSPQLAGVTYNEQFF.